The 3 T cell receptor beta chains reported below all come from one sample, sequenced in a study of cytomegalovirus exposure and HLA in healthy donors. Primers included in the PCR were 60 Vbeta and 13 Jbeta primers. The method was immunoSEQ multiplex PCR; TCRdb's version includes in-frame clones alone and lacks a portion of them. This table has about 120,000 clones, roughly three fifths appearing once. The specimen was PBMCs. Receptors originate from a woman in her thirties or forties in good health and CMV-seropositive.

V usage is TRBV6-5 and J usage is TRBJ1-3; possibly TRBD1 for D (6 bases). The CDR3 is 11 amino acids. Germline lookup yields CDR1 MNHEY and CDR2 SVGAGI. Trimming took off 10 bases at V and 7 bases at J, with 11 bases between the two ends. In nucleotides, the CDR3 is TGTGCCAAACAGGGAAATAACACCATATATTTT. Translated, it gives CAKQGNNTIYF.

The rearrangement joins TRBV5-6 to TRBJ1-5, with a weak D call TRBD1 (6 bases). CDR1 and CDR2 from the germline V gene are SGHDT and YYEEEE. V lost 1 base and J lost 5, with 10 bases in between. The CDR3 consists of 14 residues. The CDR3, as DNA: TGTGCCAGCAGCTTGTACAGGGCCGATCAGCCCCAGCATTTT. Amino acid sequence: CASSLYRADQPQHF. The whole variable domain, remainder taken from reference TRBV5-6 and TRBJ1-5, is DAGVTQSPTHLIKTRGQQVTLRCSPKSGHDTVSWYQQALGQGPQFIFQYYEEEERQRGNFPDRFSGHQFPNYSSELNVNALLLGDSALYLCASSLYRADQPQHFGDGTRLSIL.

Only a few counts were recorded for this clone. The chain's CDR3 is CASSLRGTGGEAFF. The CDR3 nucleotides are TGTGCCAGCAGTTTACGAGGGACAGGGGGCGAAGCTTTCTTT. The rearrangement uses TRBV27 and TRBJ1-1, with 12 bases that match TRBD1. Germline CDR1 reads MNHEY; CDR2 reads SMNVEV (reference sequence). The V gene end was trimmed by 2 bases and the J gene end by 8 bases; junction bases not matched to a gene: 3. The CDR3 has 14 residues.